These T cell receptor beta chains were read from a single sample in a study of cytomegalovirus exposure and HLA in healthy donors. Data came from immunoSEQ multiplex PCR; TCRdb stores just in-frame clones and leaves some out. The sample holds about 200,000 clones, around 85% seen once. The sample consisted of PBMCs. These receptors were collected from a man aged 18 to 35 in good health and CMV-seronegative. Both conserved end residues are part of each CDR3. Size is omitted from some rows. Given values are once, few, many or a class for expanded clones.

j_call clone_size v_call cdr3_aa
TRBJ2-7 - TRBV9 CASSVGGLSSYEQYF
TRBJ1-4 once TRBV5-6 CASSSQGGKLFF
TRBJ2-4 - TRBV9 CASSPTTGGDIQYF
TRBJ2-1 once TRBV9 CASNSGGTYNEQFF
TRBJ2-7 - TRBV7-9 CASSPARGGGYEQYF
TRBJ2-5 - TRBV9 CASSASQETQYF
TRBJ2-3 - TRBV5-6 CASSINMAGVDTQYF
TRBJ2-1 - TRBV6-1 CASRPGTGVYNEQFF
TRBJ2-2 once TRBV27 CASSFLGQGNTGELFF
TRBJ2-1 - TRBV9 CASSVGLAGVKYNEQFF
TRBJ2-6 - TRBV5-4 CASSKGQGMEAGANVLTF
TRBJ2-1 - TRBV27 CASSLNRGGNEQFF
TRBJ1-2 - TRBV19 CASSIVTASGYTF
TRBJ1-4 - TRBV7-7 CASSQGQGPNEKLFF
TRBJ1-2 few TRBV19 CASTKSDRYYYGYTF
TRBJ1-1 - TRBV5-1 CASRTGVSESEAFF
TRBJ2-5 - TRBV4-3 CASSRSTSGQETQYF
TRBJ1-2 once TRBV4-1 CASSQDIGQGGTYGYTF
TRBJ2-2 - TRBV11-3 CASSPKGEISGELFF
TRBJ1-2 - TRBV6-1 CASSPGANYGYTF
TRBJ2-3 - TRBV5-1 CASSVTGGTQYF
TRBJ2-3 once TRBV5-4 CASSYPGTGYWGDTQYF
TRBJ1-5 - TRBV4-1 CASSQGSQPQHF
TRBJ2-3 - TRBV5-4 CASSLRGQGDTQYF
TRBJ2-2 few TRBV7-7 CASSPSSGSLPGELFF
TRBJ2-7 - TRBV9 CASSAGLAVSYEQYF